This TCR beta chain stems from a study of T cells after yellow fever vaccination. Turning to the study itself: In the case of low-cell-number fractions, SMART-Seq v4 Ultra Low Input was used for preparation. Whole-study results and caveats: Contamination by abundant bulk-population clonotypes could be present in FACS-sorted repertoires.

Details on this clonotype: Its antigen remains unidentified.

In TCRdb, the 5' RACE reads were re-called with MiXCR into one record per CDR3 protein. This table holds roughly 400,000 distinct CDR3 sequences, around a sixth found once. Between the trimmed V and J ends, which lost 4 bases and 6 bases, there was a span of 24 bases. The length of the CDR3 is 17 residues. Germline assignment: CDR1 SEHNR and CDR2 FQNEAQ (reference sequence). The chain couples TRBV7-9 to TRBJ1-2; TRBD1 is a possible D gene (6 bases). The sequence was obtained from a man between 18 and 29 years old who received the YFV17D yellow fever vaccine. The sequencing used PBMCs, collected before the yellow fever booster vaccination. CDR3 DNA: TGTGCCAGCAGCTCGACCAGGACAGTGGCCCTTGTGAATGGCTACACCTTC. It specifies CASSSTRTVALVNGYTF.